This T cell receptor beta chain was sequenced during a study of response to subunit inactivated influenza vaccine. MiXCR, applied by TCRdb to the RT-PCR reads, yields one record per CDR3 protein. The sample includes more than 150,000 distinct CDR3 sequences, about 10% of them seen just once. This clonotype was found a few times. Its antigen remains unidentified. Study outcomes and limitations: New T cells are recruited in small numbers by each seasonal influenza vaccination, according to the authors' suggestion.

CDR1 is LGHNA and CDR2 is YSLEER in the germline V gene. The CDR3 is 16 amino acids. V lost 1 base, J lost 0 bases, and 10 bases lay in between. The receptor was isolated from a man between 50 and 75 years old who received an inactivated influenza vaccine. The chain joins TRBV4-3 to TRBJ2-1; D is unresolved. Here the sequenced sample was CD8+ T cells sorted from PBMCs, taken approximately 25 months after vaccination. The DNA for the CDR3 is TGCGCCAGCAGCCAAGTGTGGTCGAGCTCCTACAATGAGCAGTTCTTC. Amino acids: CASSQVWSSSYNEQFF.